Given below is one T cell receptor beta chain in context. Its antigen is not known. Looked up from germline, CDR1 is SEHNR and CDR2 is FQNEAQ (reference sequence). Unmatched junction bases numbered 9, after V lost 2 bases and J lost 8 bases. This CDR3 is 16 amino acids long. This sample stems from a study of cytomegalovirus exposure and HLA in healthy donors. Study summary: Inside one of the first data releases sat tens of millions of unique TCRs taken from HLA-typed donors. Of the donors genotyped, several hundred in all, about 80% fell in the Caucasian-associated ancestry cluster. Study observations and caveats: Among donors in an Asian-associated ancestry cluster, a later analysis reportedly found fewer N-insertions than the roughly 700-donor mean. The study put 160 or so TCR beta chains on its list as cytomegalovirus-associated.

The PCR ran on 60 Vbeta and 13 Jbeta primers. Some clones are missing from TCRdb's copy, which holds only in-frame ones; the method was immunoSEQ multiplex PCR. The profile covers around 130,000 clones, with around 90% appearing a single time and more than 0.5% taken by the ten largest. The genes are TRBV7-9 and TRBJ1-2, with 12 nucleotides matching TRBD1. The receptor was derived from a woman aged 40 to 50 in good health and CMV-seronegative. The source material was PBMCs. The CDR3 reads CASSLSSGTGGRGYTF. The CDR3 coding sequence is TGTGCCAGCAGCTTAAGCTCTGGGACAGGGGGCCGGGGCTACACCTTC.